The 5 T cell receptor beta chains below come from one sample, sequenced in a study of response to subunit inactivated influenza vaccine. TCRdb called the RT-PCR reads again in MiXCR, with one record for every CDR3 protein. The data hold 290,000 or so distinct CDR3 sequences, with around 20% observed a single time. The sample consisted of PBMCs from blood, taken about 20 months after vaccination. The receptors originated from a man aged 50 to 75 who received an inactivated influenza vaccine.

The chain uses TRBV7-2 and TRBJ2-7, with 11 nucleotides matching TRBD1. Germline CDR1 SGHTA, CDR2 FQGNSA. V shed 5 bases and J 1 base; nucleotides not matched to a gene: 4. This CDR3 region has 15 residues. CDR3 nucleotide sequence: TGTGCCAGCAGCGCCCGGGACAGGGGGTCCTACGAGCAGTACTTC. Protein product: CASSARDRGSYEQYF.

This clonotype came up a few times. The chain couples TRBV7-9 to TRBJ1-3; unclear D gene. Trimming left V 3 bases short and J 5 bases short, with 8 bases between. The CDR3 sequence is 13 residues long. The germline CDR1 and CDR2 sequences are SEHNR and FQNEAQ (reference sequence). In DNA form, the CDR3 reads TGTGCCAGCAGCTTTCGGTCCCGAAACACCATATATTTT. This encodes CASSFRSRNTIYF.

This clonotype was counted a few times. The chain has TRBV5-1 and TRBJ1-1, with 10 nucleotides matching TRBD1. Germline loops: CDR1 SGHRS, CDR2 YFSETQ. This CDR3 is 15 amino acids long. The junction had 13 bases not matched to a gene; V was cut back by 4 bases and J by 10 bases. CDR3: CASSPTLTGGFGAFF. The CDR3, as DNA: TGCGCCAGCAGCCCTACCCTGACAGGGGGCTTTGGAGCTTTCTTT.

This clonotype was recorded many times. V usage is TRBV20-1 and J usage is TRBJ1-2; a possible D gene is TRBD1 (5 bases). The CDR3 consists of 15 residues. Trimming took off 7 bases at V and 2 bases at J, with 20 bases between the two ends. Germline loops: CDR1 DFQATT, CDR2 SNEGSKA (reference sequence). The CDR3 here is CSGKGTGAGNYGYTF. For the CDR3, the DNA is TGCAGTGGAAAGGGTACAGGTGCAGGAAACTATGGCTACACCTTC.

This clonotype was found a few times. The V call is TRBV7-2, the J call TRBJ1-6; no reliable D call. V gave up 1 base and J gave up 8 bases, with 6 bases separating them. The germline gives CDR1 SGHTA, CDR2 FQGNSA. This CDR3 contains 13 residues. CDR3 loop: CASSLVRDSPLHF. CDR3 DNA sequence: TGTGCCAGCAGCTTAGTTCGTGATTCACCCCTCCACTTT.